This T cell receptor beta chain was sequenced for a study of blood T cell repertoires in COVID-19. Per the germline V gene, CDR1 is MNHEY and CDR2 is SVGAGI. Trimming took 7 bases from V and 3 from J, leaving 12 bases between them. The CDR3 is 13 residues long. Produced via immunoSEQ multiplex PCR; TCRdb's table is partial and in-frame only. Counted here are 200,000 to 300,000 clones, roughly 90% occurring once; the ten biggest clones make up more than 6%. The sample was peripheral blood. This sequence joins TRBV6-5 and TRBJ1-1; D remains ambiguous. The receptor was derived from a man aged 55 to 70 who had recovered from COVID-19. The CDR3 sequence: CASKRARDTEAFF. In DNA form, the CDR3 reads TGTGCCAGCAAGAGGGCAAGGGACACTGAAGCTTTCTTT.